This TCR beta chain derives from a study of Tregs in tolerant kidney transplant recipients. Sequenced by immunoSEQ multiplex PCR; TCRdb stores in-frame clones only, minus some. The table lists fewer than 80,000 clones, 95% to 98% of them singletons. Trimming cost V 1 base and J 4 bases, with 13 bases left between them. The germline V gene encodes CDR1 SNHLY and CDR2 FYNNEI. The CDR3 contains 15 residues. The TCR was taken from a human donor who received a combined kidney and bone marrow transplant. V is TRBV2 and J is TRBJ1-1, with D perhaps TRBD1 (6 bases). The sequencing here drew on CD4+ T cells from blood, taken before the transplant. CDR3: CASSEGEGGFTEAFF. The CDR3 DNA reads as TGTGCCAGCAGTGAAGGGGAGGGGGGGTTCACTGAAGCTTTCTTT.